Following are 27 T cell receptor beta chains from one sample sequenced in a study of CD8 T cells in ankylosing spondylitis. Each CDR3 protein is one row after TCRdb ran MiXCR on the 5' RACE reads. The table records 20,000 to 30,000 distinct CDR3 sequences, 2.5% of them present only once. Sequencing was done on a sample of blood, either unsorted or a sorted T cell fraction (not recorded which). These receptors were collected from a female donor with ankylosing spondylitis or in good health (not recorded which).

This clonotype has at least ten counts. V is TRBV9 and J is TRBJ2-2; a weak D match, TRBD1 (6 bases). CDR1 and CDR2 (germline): SGDLS, YYNGEE. CDR3 size: 15 residues. Trimming stripped 4 bases from V and 1 base from J, with 11 bases between. The CDR3 region has the DNA TGTGCCAGCAGCCCACTGGGACAGAACACCGGGGAGCTGTTTTTT. Translating it yields CASSPLGQNTGELFF. Based on the CDR3 plus reference TRBV9 and TRBJ2-2, the full variable domain is DSGVTQTPKHLITATGQRVTLRCSPRSGDLSVYWYQQSLDQGLQFLIQYYNGEERAKGNILERFSAQQFPDLHSELNLSSLELGDSALYFCASSPLGQNTGELFFGEGSRLTVL.

This clonotype was recorded many times. CDR3: CASSVTHTLTGELFF. The CDR3 nucleotides are TGTGCCAGCAGCGTAACCCACACACTTACCGGGGAGCTGTTTTTT. V is TRBV9 and J is TRBJ2-2; no firm D call. The CDR3 is made up of 15 amino acids. With 1 base removed from V and 5 bases from J, the gap between germline ends came to 12 bases. CDR1 is SGDLS, CDR2 YYNGEE, per germline.

This clonotype came up many times. V gene TRBV9 combines with J gene TRBJ1-5; 9 bases fit TRBD1. CDR1 is SGDLS, CDR2 YYNGEE, per germline. J was trimmed by 4 bases and V by 4 bases; bases with no gene match: 6. This CDR3 comprises 15 residues. In nucleotides, the CDR3 is TGTGCCAGCAGCACAACAGGGGGCGAGAATCAGCCCCAGCATTTT. This sequence encodes CASSTTGGENQPQHF. Combining the CDR3 with reference TRBV9 and TRBJ1-5 gives the whole variable domain DSGVTQTPKHLITATGQRVTLRCSPRSGDLSVYWYQQSLDQGLQFLIQYYNGEERAKGNILERFSAQQFPDLHSELNLSSLELGDSALYFCASSTTGGENQPQHFGDGTRLSIL.

This clonotype was picked up many times. CDR3 residues: CASSAAGGHDTQYF. CDR3 in DNA: TGTGCCAGCAGCGCAGCGGGGGGGCATGATACGCAGTATTTT. V gene TRBV9 combines with J gene TRBJ2-3; 10 bases fit TRBD2. J lost 6 bases, V lost 3 bases, and 4 bases had no gene match. Germline values: CDR1 SGDLS, CDR2 YYNGEE. The CDR3 has 14 amino acids. The whole variable domain, filled in from reference TRBV9 and TRBJ2-3, reads DSGVTQTPKHLITATGQRVTLRCSPRSGDLSVYWYQQSLDQGLQFLIQYYNGEERAKGNILERFSAQQFPDLHSELNLSSLELGDSALYFCASSAAGGHDTQYFGPGTRLTVL.

This clonotype was recorded at least ten times. The chain uses TRBV9 and TRBJ2-7; D gene unclear. The CDR3 sequence is 14 residues long. Germline loops: CDR1 SGDLS, CDR2 YYNGEE. Deletions cut 3 bases from V and 0 bases from J, with 10 bases between. The CDR3 region is CASSADLSSYEQYF. DNA for the CDR3: TGTGCCAGCAGCGCGGACCTTAGCTCCTACGAGCAGTACTTC.

Ten or more counts support this clonotype. V gene TRBV9 combines with J gene TRBJ2-2; D not certain. The CDR3 loop spans 13 amino acids. Germline loops: CDR1 SGDLS, CDR2 YYNGEE. The V and J ends lost 4 bases and 11 bases respectively, with 15 bases between them. The CDR3 DNA is TGTGCCAGCAGCCCAAACACAGTAGGAGAGCTGTTTTTT. Its translation: CASSPNTVGELFF.

This clonotype has a handful of counts. The V and J genes are TRBV9 and TRBJ1-1; 7 nucleotides match TRBD1. With V trimmed by 4 bases and J by 6 bases, 12 bases remained unmatched. Germline CDR1 reads SGDLS; CDR2 reads YYNGEE. The CDR3 has 15 amino acids. Written as DNA, the CDR3 is TGTGCCAGCAGCCCCGGGGAGGGGGCGAGGGCTGAAGCTTTCTTT. Encoded protein: CASSPGEGARAEAFF.

This clonotype was found many times. The chain uses TRBV9 and TRBJ1-5; D gene unclear. The germline gives CDR1 SGDLS, CDR2 YYNGEE. V lost 3 bases, J lost 5 bases, and 12 bases lay in between. CDR3 length: 14 amino acids. The CDR3 loop is CASSAGLGYQPQHF. CDR3 in DNA: TGTGCCAGCAGCGCGGGGTTGGGGTATCAGCCCCAGCATTTT.

This clonotype was detected a few times. The rearrangement links TRBV9 to TRBJ1-1, with D tentatively TRBD1 (5 bases). Between the trimmed V and J ends, which lost 0 bases and 3 bases, there was a span of 9 bases. Germline CDR1 SGDLS, CDR2 YYNGEE. The CDR3 spans 14 residues. CDR3 DNA: TGTGCCAGCAGCGTAGGAGGCAGGGACACTGAAGCTTTCTTT. It specifies CASSVGGRDTEAFF.

This clonotype is medium-sized in the sample. The V call is TRBV9, the J call TRBJ2-2; D call uncertain. V was clipped by 4 bases and J by 5 bases, with 12 bases between them. Germline CDR1 is SGDLS and CDR2 is YYNGEE. This CDR3 comprises 14 residues. CDR3 sequence (DNA): TGTGCCAGCAGCCCAAATCTTGCAACCGGGGAGCTGTTTTTT. This encodes CASSPNLATGELFF.

This clonotype was found many times. The chain combines TRBV9 with TRBJ2-5; TRBD1 aligns across 8 bases. This CDR3 contains 16 residues. Germline CDR1 reads SGDLS; CDR2 reads YYNGEE. J was trimmed by 4 bases and V by 3 bases; bases with no gene match: 11. The CDR3 coding sequence is TGTGCCAGCAGCGAAACCGGGACAGGTCGTCGAGAGACCCAGTACTTC. Protein sequence: CASSETGTGRRETQYF.

This clonotype was seen ten or more times. The J gene is TRBJ2-3, the V gene TRBV9; 7 nucleotides match TRBD2. The CDR3 extends over 17 amino acids. Germline values: CDR1 SGDLS, CDR2 YYNGEE. The V gene end was trimmed by 0 bases and the J gene end by 2 bases; junction bases not matched to a gene: 9. The CDR3 DNA follows: TGTGCCAGCAGCGTAGGGGGCGGGGGATTCTACACAGATACGCAGTATTTT. Amino acids: CASSVGGGGFYTDTQYF. The whole variable domain, filled in from reference TRBV9 and TRBJ2-3, reads DSGVTQTPKHLITATGQRVTLRCSPRSGDLSVYWYQQSLDQGLQFLIQYYNGEERAKGNILERFSAQQFPDLHSELNLSSLELGDSALYFCASSVGGGGFYTDTQYFGPGTRLTVL.

This clonotype was detected many times. The genes are TRBV9 and TRBJ2-7; maybe TRBD2 (6 bases). The CDR3 contains 14 residues. The V gene's germline CDR1 is SGDLS and CDR2 YYNGEE. Trimming pared 4 bases from V and 1 base from J, leaving 12 bases between. The CDR3 spells CASSTMTSSYEQYF. Here the CDR3 DNA reads TGTGCCAGCAGCACTATGACTAGTTCCTACGAGCAGTACTTC.

This clonotype was seen at least ten times. V usage is TRBV9 and J usage is TRBJ2-2; D remains ambiguous. The V end was cut by 0 bases, the J end by 3 bases, with 12 bases between. CDR3 length equals 16 residues. Germline V gene sequence: CDR1 SGDLS, CDR2 YYNGEE. The CDR3 DNA reads TGTGCCAGCAGCGTAGACGGAAGAGGCGACACCGGGGAGCTGTTTTTT. Residues: CASSVDGRGDTGELFF.

This clonotype was recorded many times. This sequence joins TRBV9 and TRBJ2-1, with a tentative D call TRBD2 (6 bases). Trimming took 5 bases from V and 9 from J, leaving 21 bases between them. Germline assignment: CDR1 SGDLS and CDR2 YYNGEE. This CDR3 comprises 15 residues. The CDR3 sequence: CASSDRDWGRSEQFF. In DNA form, the CDR3 reads TGTGCCAGCAGTGACCGGGACTGGGGAAGGAGTGAGCAGTTCTTC.

This clonotype was observed at least ten times. The rearrangement links TRBV9 to TRBJ2-5; D gene unclear. Germline V gene data show CDR1 as SGDLS and CDR2 as YYNGEE. Trimming left V 0 bases short and J 4 bases short, with 13 bases between. The CDR3 is made up of 15 amino acids. The CDR3 reads CASSVGGPNGETQYF. In nucleotides, the CDR3 is TGTGCCAGCAGCGTAGGTGGACCGAACGGAGAGACCCAGTACTTC.

This clonotype was observed many times. V and J are TRBV9 and TRBJ2-7, with TRBD1 identical over 7 bases. The CDR3 is 14 amino acids. V gave up 4 bases and J gave up 2 bases; unmatched junction bases: 6. CDR1 and CDR2 from the germline V gene are SGDLS and YYNGEE. CDR3 in amino acids: CASSPAGTAYEQYF. Written as DNA, the CDR3 is TGTGCCAGCAGCCCCGCCGGGACAGCCTACGAGCAGTACTTC.

This clonotype came up many times. The rearrangement uses TRBV9 and TRBJ1-1; D is perhaps TRBD1 (6 bases). The length of the CDR3 is 15 residues. Germline loops: CDR1 SGDLS, CDR2 YYNGEE. Trimming removed 3 bases at V and 1 base at J, with 13 bases between. CDR3 nucleotides: TGTGCCAGCAGCGCCCAGGGACAAGCGAACACTGAAGCTTTCTTT. Its protein product is CASSAQGQANTEAFF.

This clonotype was observed many times. J is TRBJ2-2 and V is TRBV9; TRBD1 agrees at 8 bases. This CDR3 has 18 residues. Per the germline V gene, CDR1 is SGDLS and CDR2 is YYNGEE. With 0 bases clipped from V and 1 base from J, the junction kept 8 bases outside the gene matches. DNA of the CDR3: TGTGCCAGCAGCGTAGAGGCAGGGGGCGCAGGGAACACCGGGGAGCTGTTTTTT. Translation: CASSVEAGGAGNTGELFF.

Many counts were recorded for this clonotype. The chain couples TRBV9 to TRBJ1-6; D perhaps matches TRBD1 (6 bases). Trimming pared 2 bases from V and 7 bases from J, leaving 13 bases between. Germline V gene lookup returns CDR1 SGDLS and CDR2 YYNGEE. The CDR3 runs 15 residues. The CDR3 protein is CASSVSGQGNSPLHF. CDR3 bases: TGTGCCAGCAGCGTTAGTGGGCAGGGGAATTCACCCCTCCACTTT.

This clonotype was observed many times. The chain employs TRBV9 and TRBJ2-3; maybe TRBD1 (6 bases). Trimming stripped 3 bases from V and 2 bases from J, with 13 bases between. The CDR3 extends over 15 amino acids. Germline lookup yields CDR1 SGDLS and CDR2 YYNGEE. The CDR3 sequence: CASSAGTTVTDTQYF. The CDR3 nucleotides read TGTGCCAGCAGCGCCGGGACAACCGTCACAGATACGCAGTATTTT.

The chain carries TRBV21-1 and TRBJ2-6. TRBV21-1 is deemed a pseudogene. CDR3 length equals 16 residues. The CDR3 reads CASSARGQAGANVLTF. CDR3 DNA sequence: TGTGCCAGCAGCGCACGTGGTCAGGCTGGGGCCAACGTCCTGACTTTC.

This clonotype showed up many times. The chain combines TRBV7-3 with TRBJ1-6; 10 positions agree with TRBD1. In germline, CDR1 is SGHTA, CDR2 FQGTGA. CDR3 length: 19 residues. Trimming took 1 base from V and 9 from J; bases not matched to a gene: 15. The CDR3: CASSLRAGQGILGRSPLHF. The CDR3 nucleotides read TGTGCCAGCAGCTTAAGAGCGGGACAGGGGATTTTGGGACGTTCACCCCTCCACTTT.

This clonotype was recorded at least ten times. The V call is TRBV9, the J call TRBJ2-1, with D unresolved. Deletions cut 2 bases from V and 8 bases from J, with 11 bases between. From germline, CDR1 is SGDLS and CDR2 YYNGEE. This CDR3 region has 13 residues. CDR3 sequence: CASSVGPWDEQFF. For the CDR3, the DNA is TGTGCCAGCAGCGTTGGGCCCTGGGATGAGCAGTTCTTC. Full variable domain (missing parts from reference TRBV9 and TRBJ2-1): DSGVTQTPKHLITATGQRVTLRCSPRSGDLSVYWYQQSLDQGLQFLIQYYNGEERAKGNILERFSAQQFPDLHSELNLSSLELGDSALYFCASSVGPWDEQFFGPGTRLTVL.

This clonotype was detected many times. The genes are TRBV9 and TRBJ2-7; D may correspond to TRBD1 or TRBD2 (5 bases each). V was trimmed by 0 bases and J by 5 bases, leaving 9 bases between them. Germline-derived CDR1 and CDR2 are SGDLS and YYNGEE. CDR3 length equals 13 residues. The CDR3 bases are TGTGCCAGCAGCGTAGTAGGGGACGACGAGCAGTACTTC. It is translated as CASSVVGDDEQYF.

This clonotype appeared many times. The rearrangement uses TRBV9 and TRBJ2-7; D gene unclear. This CDR3 is built from 14 residues. Germline CDR1 is SGDLS and CDR2 is YYNGEE. Trimming cost V 0 bases and J 3 bases, with 10 bases left between them. The chain's CDR3 is CASSVAATDYEQYF. CDR3 nucleotides: TGTGCCAGCAGCGTAGCTGCCACAGACTACGAGCAGTACTTC. Variable domain in full (rest from reference TRBV9 and TRBJ2-7): DSGVTQTPKHLITATGQRVTLRCSPRSGDLSVYWYQQSLDQGLQFLIQYYNGEERAKGNILERFSAQQFPDLHSELNLSSLELGDSALYFCASSVAATDYEQYFGPGTRLTVT.

This clonotype is deemed medium-sized. The rearrangement uses TRBV9 and TRBJ1-2; 9 bases are a match to TRBD1. Looked up from germline, CDR1 is SGDLS and CDR2 is YYNGEE. This CDR3 comprises 15 residues. J was trimmed by 0 bases and V by 3 bases; bases with no gene match: 3. The CDR3 is CASSAGQGSNYGYTF. The CDR3 nucleotides read TGTGCCAGCAGCGCCGGACAGGGGTCTAACTATGGCTACACCTTC.